This T cell receptor (beta chain) was recorded in a study of cytomegalovirus exposure and HLA in healthy donors. Regarding the study as a whole: Most TCR sequences proved rare, with some public TCRs found in many donors. Fewer N-insertions than the roughly 630-donor mean were reportedly shown by an Asian-associated ancestry cluster in a later analysis.

This CDR3 has 16 residues. V shed 5 bases, J shed 0 bases, and the junction held 5 bases outside the gene matches. CDR1 is LNHDA and CDR2 is SQIVND in the germline V gene (reference sequence). Comment on this clone: The antigen is not known.

Amplification used 60 Vbeta primers and 13 Jbeta primers. The authors' processing: Roughly 83 million unique TCR beta chains, some 9.9 million of them shared, were counted by a later analysis. Some clones are missing from TCRdb's copy, which holds only in-frame ones; the method was immunoSEQ multiplex PCR. D and trimming come from the DNA, and the V and J calls and clone size come from that table. The table shows just over 95,000 clones, with about three quarters occurring only once. This TCR was recovered from a human donor in good health. What was sequenced was PBMCs. The V call is TRBV19, the J call TRBJ2-1, with 9 bases aligning to TRBD2. Written as DNA, the CDR3 is TGTGCCAGTAGTTCTCCTAGCGGGATCTCCTACAATGAGCAGTTCTTC. It translates to CASSSPSGISYNEQFF.